This T cell receptor beta chain was sequenced during a study of blood T cell repertoires in COVID-19. Study information: The United States, Italy and Spain supplied acute and convalescent COVID-19 samples. T cells, B-cell-depleted T cells, or PBMCs provided the cDNA or gDNA that served as material.

The CDR3 covers 15 residues. Germline V lookup: CDR1 SGHDN, CDR2 FVKESK. The V gene lost 1 base and the J gene lost 6 bases, with 13 bases spanning the gap. As processed by the authors: Amplification of reference gene primers was used by the study to estimate nucleated cell counts. Sequencing was performed with immunoSEQ multiplex PCR; in TCRdb, only in-frame clones are kept and a portion is missing. V and J calls plus clone size are reproduced from that table; the DNA served to infer D and trimming. The table shows 150,000 to 200,000 clones, with 70% to 90% occurring only once. V gene TRBV14 combines with J gene TRBJ1-5, with a possible D match to TRBD1 (6 bases). What was sequenced was peripheral blood. The clonotype comes from a man aged 60 to 75 with acute or convalescent COVID-19. The CDR3 loop reads CASSQGGTGLQPQHF. DNA of the CDR3: TGTGCCAGCAGCCAAGGCGGAACAGGGCTTCAGCCCCAGCATTTT.